This T cell receptor beta chain is drawn from a study of blood T cell repertoires in COVID-19. The table came from immunoSEQ multiplex PCR; TCRdb's copy has only in-frame clones and leaves some out. Found here are 200,000 to 250,000 clones, 84% of them singletons; the top ten hold approximately 3%. CDR3 length: 12 amino acids. The germline CDR1 and CDR2 sequences are SEHNR and FQNEAQ (reference sequence). Trimming left V 0 bases short and J 8 bases short, with 5 bases between. The source material was peripheral blood. The sequence was obtained from a woman aged 25 to 39 who had recovered from COVID-19. The rearrangement uses TRBV7-9 and TRBJ2-1; D gene uncertain. CDR3 protein: CASSLAGYEQFF. CDR3 in DNA: TGTGCCAGCAGCTTAGCCGGGTATGAGCAGTTCTTC.